Below are 21 T cell receptor beta chains sequenced from a single sample in a study of shared clonotypes between healthy human individuals. Using immunoSEQ multiplex PCR, the repertoire was profiled, and TCRdb retains in-frame clones only, with some absent. The sample carries fewer than 2.5 million clones, roughly 93% recorded once. Sequencing used naive CD4+ T cells from PBMCs. Indicated subset: CD45RA+ positively selected. The receptors derive from a man younger than 35 in good health. Some clones in this sample may be carry-over from other donors' samples.

CDR3 sequence (DNA): TGCGCCAGCAGCCAGAGGCTAGAAGATACGCAGTATTTT. This codes for CASSQRLEDTQYF. The genes are TRBV4-3 and TRBJ2-3; D not resolved. V gave up 3 bases and J gave up 5 bases, with 9 bases separating them. From germline, CDR1 is LGHNA and CDR2 YSLEER. This CDR3 comprises 13 residues.

V is TRBV7-2 and J is TRBJ2-7; 9 bases fit TRBD2. Per the germline V gene, CDR1 is SGHTA and CDR2 is FQGNSA. Unmatched junction bases numbered 8, after V lost 5 bases and J lost 0 bases. This CDR3 has 16 residues. The DNA for the CDR3 is TGTGCCAGCAGCCAAGCCCCGACTAGCGGCTCCTACGAGCAGTACTTC. Translating gives CASSQAPTSGSYEQYF.

This chain uses TRBV29-1 with TRBJ2-7; possible D gene TRBD1, 6 bases. V gave up 5 bases and J gave up 5 bases, with 10 bases separating them. The CDR3 contains 11 residues. Germline V gives CDR1 SQVTM, CDR2 ANQGSEA. The CDR3 spells CSVSRDNEQYF. The DNA of the CDR3 is TGCAGCGTTTCCCGGGACAACGAGCAGTACTTC.

The chain combines TRBV28 with TRBJ2-1; no firm D call. The CDR3 totals 14 residues. The V and J ends lost 2 bases and 12 bases respectively, with 17 bases between them. In germline, CDR1 is MDHEN, CDR2 SYDVKM. CDR3 DNA: TGTGCCAGCAGTTTAGTGCATGCGCGGCTTTGGCAGTTCTTC. The encoded protein is CASSLVHARLWQFF.

The chain couples TRBV28 to TRBJ2-6; D gene unclear. CDR1 MDHEN and CDR2 SYDVKM come from the germline V gene. The CDR3 loop spans 16 amino acids. Trimming shortened V by 4 bases and J by 0 bases, and 10 bases separated the two germline ends. This CDR3 is CASSSSSTSGANVLTF. Written as DNA, the CDR3 is TGTGCCAGCAGTTCAAGCTCCACCTCTGGGGCCAACGTCCTGACTTTC.

The chain carries TRBV11-2 and TRBJ1-4; 8 nucleotides match TRBD1. The CDR3 totals 16 residues. The germline V gene has CDR1 SGHAT and CDR2 FQNNGV. Losses at the gene ends were 3 bases for V and 4 bases for J; bases not matched to a gene: 7. Here the CDR3 DNA reads TGTGCCAGCAGCTTTCTCAGACAGGGGAGTAATGAAAAACTGTTTTTT. Amino acids: CASSFLRQGSNEKLFF.

J is TRBJ2-6 and V is TRBV15; no clear D gene. The CDR3 length is 12 residues. Germline-derived CDR1 and CDR2 are LNHNV and YYDKDF (reference sequence). Trimming removed 0 bases at V and 18 bases at J, with 12 bases between. For the CDR3, the DNA is TGTGCCACCAGCAGAGACGGATCTTTGGCGACTTTC. Protein: CATSRDGSLATF.

The chain employs TRBV7-9 and TRBJ2-5; D possibly corresponds to TRBD2 (6 bases). Trimming pared 1 base from V and 5 bases from J, leaving 17 bases between. The CDR3 runs 16 residues. Looked up from germline, CDR1 is SEHNR and CDR2 is FQNEAQ (reference sequence). CDR3 sequence reads: CASSLGTRTSRETQYF. The CDR3 bases are TGTGCCAGCAGCTTAGGAACGCGAACTAGCCGCGAGACCCAGTACTTC.

This clone was picked up one time. This rearrangement joins TRBV6-5 to TRBJ1-6, with D maybe TRBD1 (5 bases). The CDR3 has 15 amino acids. V was clipped by 6 bases and J by 11 bases, with 20 bases between them. Germline values: CDR1 MNHEY, CDR2 SVGAGI. The CDR3 is CASRAGGGEGTPLHF. CDR3 coding DNA: TGTGCCAGCAGGGCCGGCGGGGGAGAAGGGACACCCCTCCACTTT.

The V gene is TRBV9, the J gene TRBJ2-2; D might be TRBD1 (5 bases). The V gene lost 0 bases and the J gene lost 1 base, with 10 bases spanning the gap. The length of the CDR3 is 16 residues. From germline, CDR1 is SGDLS and CDR2 YYNGEE. CDR3 sequence (DNA): TGTGCCAGCAGCGTAGCTCTGACAGTGAACACCGGGGAGCTGTTTTTT. This codes for CASSVALTVNTGELFF.

V and J are TRBV18 and TRBJ2-6; 9 bases line up with TRBD1. Germline V gene lookup returns CDR1 KGHSH and CDR2 LQKENI. The junction had 5 bases not matched to a gene; V was cut back by 8 bases and J by 0 bases. This CDR3 region has 16 residues. The CDR3 here is CASRDRVSSGANVLTF. The CDR3, as DNA: TGTGCCAGCCGGGACAGGGTAAGCTCTGGGGCCAACGTCCTGACTTTC.

V gene TRBV25-1 combines with J gene TRBJ2-4, with 10 bases identical to TRBD2. Germline loops: CDR1 MGHDK, CDR2 SYGVNS. CDR3 length equals 14 residues. Germline trimming cut 3 bases from V and 8 bases from J; bases unmatched to any gene: 4. The CDR3 DNA reads as TGTGCCAGCAGTGAGCCTAGCGGGAGAGACATTCAGTACTTC. Its translation is CASSEPSGRDIQYF.

This rearrangement joins TRBV11-1 to TRBJ2-1; TRBD1 matches at 8 bases. Germline V gene sequence: CDR1 SGHAT, CDR2 FQDESV (reference sequence). V lost 5 bases to trimming and J lost 4 bases; unmatched junction nucleotides: 13. The CDR3 is 17 amino acids. The CDR3, as DNA: TGTGCCAGCAGCCCCACCGGACAGGGCATCTCGTACAATGAGCAGTTCTTC. Translated, it gives CASSPTGQGISYNEQFF.

This sequence joins TRBV19 and TRBJ2-1, with TRBD2 identical over 8 bases. Germline loops: CDR1 LNHDA, CDR2 SQIVND (reference sequence). The J segment lost 2 bases and the V segment lost 6 bases, leaving 9 bases of the junction unmatched. This CDR3 is 16 amino acids long. The CDR3 reads CASSSYGAGAYNEQFF. The CDR3 DNA sequence: TGTGCCAGTAGCTCCTACGGAGCGGGGGCCTACAATGAGCAGTTCTTC.

The chain combines TRBV6-1 with TRBJ2-7; D gene unclear. The CDR3 is 15 residues long. Germline V gives CDR1 MNHNS, CDR2 SASEGT. V dropped 3 bases and J dropped 3 bases, with 15 bases sitting between them. The CDR3 nucleotides read TGTGCCAGCAGTGACCGAAAACAGACAAACTACGAGCAGTACTTC. It encodes CASSDRKQTNYEQYF.

This clone occurred a few times. This chain joins TRBV28 and TRBJ1-5, with D tentatively TRBD1 (5 bases). The CDR3 is 13 residues long. CDR1 is MDHEN, CDR2 SYDVKM, per germline. V gave up 1 base and J gave up 11 bases, with 12 bases separating them. The CDR3 spells CASSLLVRETQHF. In DNA, the CDR3 is TGTGCCAGCAGTTTATTGGTCAGGGAGACCCAGCATTTT. Variable domain in full (rest from reference TRBV28 and TRBJ1-5): DVKVTQSSRYLVKRTGEKVFLECVQDMDHENMFWYRQDPGLGLRLIYFSYDVKMKEKGDIPEGYSVSREKKERFSLILESASTNQTSMYLCASSLLVRETQHFGDGTRLSIL.

This chain links TRBV5-1 with TRBJ1-1; 10 bases are a match to TRBD1. CDR3 size: 15 residues. Per germline, CDR1 SGHRS and CDR2 YFSETQ. V was clipped by 6 bases and J by 8 bases; unmatched bases: 13. The CDR3: CASTLATGGGGEAFF. Written as DNA, the CDR3 is TGCGCCAGCACCCTCGCGACAGGGGGCGGTGGAGAAGCTTTCTTT.

The chain couples TRBV7-8 to TRBJ2-7, with 9 bases identical to TRBD2. The CDR3 extends over 17 amino acids. J lost 3 bases, V lost 8 bases, and 17 bases had no gene match. Germline V CDR1 and CDR2: SGHVS, FQNEAQ. Here the CDR3 DNA reads TGTGCCAGCGGCAGCGGGGGGAGGGTCGGGAAGCTCTACGAGCAGTACTTC. This translates into CASGSGGRVGKLYEQYF.

The chain uses TRBV5-1 and TRBJ1-2; D gene ambiguous. The V gene lost 4 bases and the J gene lost 3 bases, with 13 bases spanning the gap. This CDR3 contains 14 residues. CDR1 SGHRS and CDR2 YFSETQ come from the germline V gene. For the CDR3, the DNA is TGCGCCAGCAGCCCCCAGGTCAGCGACTATGGCTACACCTTC. Translation gives CASSPQVSDYGYTF.

V usage is TRBV5-1 and J usage is TRBJ2-7; D perhaps matches TRBD2 (6 bases). Germline assignment: CDR1 SGHRS and CDR2 YFSETQ. Trimming removed 2 bases from V and 5 bases from J, with 14 bases in between. This CDR3 spans 14 amino acids. The DNA of the CDR3 is TGCGCCAGCAGCTTCTCGCCTTGGGGGGACGAGCAGTACTTC. Translated, it gives CASSFSPWGDEQYF.

V and J are TRBV9 and TRBJ2-7; TRBD2 agrees at 16 bases. Germline CDR1 and CDR2: SGDLS and YYNGEE. V lost 4 bases, J lost 6 bases, and 13 bases stayed unmatched. This CDR3 has 18 amino acids. The CDR3, as DNA: TGTGCCAGCAGCCCCCCGGGACTAGCGGGAGGGCTCGGGGCCGAGCAGTACTTC. Amino acids: CASSPPGLAGGLGAEQYF.